This is a list of T cell receptor beta chains from one sample in a study of T cell repertoires in aging, cancer and after chemotherapy. Each CDR3 protein is one row after TCRdb ran MiXCR on the multiplex PCR reads. This sample yields 350 to 400 distinct CDR3 sequences, of which about 28% are seen a single time; 76% belongs to the top ten. The sample consisted of blood. The source of these receptors is a human donor with a blood cancer. The CDR3 runs from the conserved cysteine through the conserved F or W. A D gene is named only where the DNA matches it firmly.

d_gene	v_gene	j_gene	len	CDR3aa
TRBD2	TRBV5-6	TRBJ2-5	19	CASSLGSASGRAVRETQYF
.	TRBV10-2	TRBJ1-1	11	CASSDLAEAFF
TRBD1	TRBV6-1	TRBJ2-3	14	CASSVGQAADTQYF
TRBD1	TRBV24-1	TRBJ2-1	12	CATSDPGQGKFF
.	TRBV24-1	TRBJ2-4	14	CATAARGAKNIQYF
.	TRBV5-5	TRBJ2-2	12	CASSLMVGELFF
.	TRBV7-3	TRBJ2-5	15	CASSPSGLHRETQYF
TRBD1	TRBV7-9	TRBJ2-7	16	CASSPPSFGTAYEQYF
.	TRBV5-4	TRBJ2-7	13	CAGSLPGAYEQYF
.	TRBV20-1	TRBJ2-3	14	CSAGRRVGSDTQYF
TRBD1	TRBV19	TRBJ2-1	16	CASTMGQGRSYNEQFF
.	TRBV6-4	TRBJ2-5	15	CARRVRGGPQETQYF
TRBD2	TRBV13	TRBJ2-3	15	CASSQLAGSTDTQYF
TRBD2	TRBV6-5	TRBJ2-1	15	CASSYTPGGGNEQFF
.	TRBV27	TRBJ1-2	14	CASSFNIQGYGYTF
TRBD1	TRBV6-2/TRBV6-3	TRBJ1-2	14	CASSDSGQVYGYTF
TRBD2	TRBV12-3/TRBV12-4	TRBJ2-5	14	CASSQRGGEETQYF
.	TRBV18	TRBJ1-2	14	CASSPRTRHYGYTF
.	TRBV19	TRBJ2-3	13	CASSARLSDTQYF
TRBD2	TRBV6-4	TRBJ2-5	20	CASSDLGLAGGGPPEETQYF
TRBD2	TRBV20-1	TRBJ2-5	14	CSARRGGTQETQYF
TRBD1	TRBV30	TRBJ2-6	18	CAWSPLTGGSSGANVLTF
TRBD1	TRBV7-3	TRBJ2-3	16	CASSSAGTGKRDTQYF
.	TRBV6-2/TRBV6-3	TRBJ2-1	14	CASSYSGSYNEQFF
.	TRBV25-1	TRBJ2-3	18	CASSELSGGARGTDTQYF
TRBD1	TRBV12-3/TRBV12-4	TRBJ2-1	15	CASSLSGQTYNEQFF
.	TRBV5-4	TRBJ2-5	12	CASSSSLETQYF